Listed below are T cell receptor beta chains from one sample, sequenced in a study of blood T cells in healthy people across ages. Each CDR3 protein gets one entry after TCRdb re-called the 5' RACE reads with MiXCR. The sample has 1.5 million to 2 million distinct CDR3 sequences, approximately 32% seen once. The sample was blood. These receptors were taken from a woman aged 25 to 39 in good health. CDR3s include the opening cysteine and the closing phenylalanine or tryptophan. The order of the fields is J gene, clone size, V gene, D gene, CDR3 DNA, CDR3 protein. D genes are given only for firm matches. The listing skips clone size in some rows; elsewhere it reads once, few, many or a size class.

>TRBJ2-1|-|TRBV18|-
TGTGCCAGCTCACCACCAAACTCGCCCCAGTTCTTC
CASSPPNSPQFF
>TRBJ2-7|many|TRBV27|-
TGTGCCAGCAGTTTGGCAGGGGCCGGATACGAGCAGTACTTC
CASSLAGAGYEQYF
>TRBJ2-5|-|TRBV27|TRBD1
TGTGCCAGCAGTTCCCGGGACAGGGTTTTGGAGACCCAGTACTTC
CASSSRDRVLETQYF
>TRBJ2-3|-|TRBV29-1|TRBD1
TGCAGCACCTCGGGACAGGGATCTAGCACAGATACGCAGTATTTT
CSTSGQGSSTDTQYF
>TRBJ2-1|-|TRBV24-1|TRBD2
TGTGCCACCAGTGACCCGGGACTAGCGGGGACGCAGTTCTTC
CATSDPGLAGTQFF
>TRBJ2-5|once|TRBV6-1|TRBD1
TGTGCCAGCAGTGAAGGACAATATTCAGGGGGAGAGACCCAGTACTTC
CASSEGQYSGGETQYF
>TRBJ2-1|few|TRBV11-3|TRBD2
TGTGCCAGCAGCTTATATGGAGCGGGAGGGAGAAATGAGCAGTTCTTC
CASSLYGAGGRNEQFF
>TRBJ1-4|-|TRBV18|-
TGTGCCAGCTCACCGGTCGGAATTAAAGGAAAACTGTTTTTT
CASSPVGIKGKLFF
>TRBJ2-7|-|TRBV7-9|TRBD2
TGTGCCAGCAGAGACGGCGGGAGTCAGTCCTACGAGCAGTACTTC
CASRDGGSQSYEQYF
>TRBJ2-3|many|TRBV15|-
TGTGCCACCAGCAGTTTAGGATCACCAGATACGCAGTATTTT
CATSSLGSPDTQYF
>TRBJ2-1|once|TRBV9|-
TGTGCCAACAGCCCCCAGTGGGATGAGCAGTTCTTC
CANSPQWDEQFF
>TRBJ1-5|-|TRBV12-3/TRBV12-4|-
TGTGCCAGCAGTCAAACCACCCTCGACATTAGCAATCAGCCCCAGCATTTT
CASSQTTLDISNQPQHF
>TRBJ2-7|-|TRBV28|TRBD1
TGTGCCAGCAGTCCACCTAACAGGGGGCACTCCTACGAGCAGTACTTC
CASSPPNRGHSYEQYF
>TRBJ1-2|-|TRBV15|TRBD1
TGTGCCACCAGCAAAAGGGGACAGCCCGGCTATGGCTACACCTTC
CATSKRGQPGYGYTF
>TRBJ2-7|-|TRBV20-1|TRBD2
TGCAGCGCGACCCGAGGAGCGGGGGGTTTTGAGCAGTACTTC
CSATRGAGGFEQYF
>TRBJ2-2|-|TRBV29-1|TRBD2
TGCAGCGTTAGTAGCGGGAGGGCCGGCGGGGAGCTGTTTTTT
CSVSSGRAGGELFF
>TRBJ1-1|-|TRBV10-3|-
TGTGCCATCCGGTGGGGGCTCGCAACGAACACTGAAGCTTTCTTT
CAIRWGLATNTEAFF
>TRBJ2-3|-|TRBV12-5|-
TGTGCTAGTGGTTTGGGCGGATCGGGAATTCGTACGCAGTATTTT
CASGLGGSGIRTQYF
>TRBJ2-3|-|TRBV3-1|TRBD2
TGTGCCAGCAGCCAAGATCTGACGCCCGGGGGGACGCAGTATTTT
CASSQDLTPGGTQYF
>TRBJ1-1|-|TRBV10-3|-
TGTGCCATCAGTGGATCGAACACTGAAGCTTTCTTT
CAISGSNTEAFF
>TRBJ1-6|few|TRBV6-1|-
TGTGCCAGCAAAGGTTCTTGGGGGAATAATTCACCCCTCCACTTT
CASKGSWGNNSPLHF
>TRBJ2-3|-|TRBV7-2|-
TGTGCCAGCAGCTTACTACCCGCAGATACGCAGTATTTT
CASSLLPADTQYF
>TRBJ1-2|-|TRBV9|-
TGTGCCAGCAGCGTAGGGGGACCTTGGTCCGGCTACACCTTC
CASSVGGPWSGYTF
>TRBJ1-2|-|TRBV5-1|TRBD1
TGCGCCAGCAGCCCCAGGAGAGGGGGCGAATCCTGTGGCTACACCTTC
CASSPRRGGESCGYTF
>TRBJ2-4|few|TRBV20-1|TRBD1
TGCAGTTGGCGTGGACAGGGGACAGCCAAAAACATTCAGTACTTC
CSWRGQGTAKNIQYF
>TRBJ2-3|-|TRBV20-1|TRBD1
TGCAGTGCCGACGGAACCGGGACAGGGCTCGCAGATACGCAGTATTTT
CSADGTGTGLADTQYF
>TRBJ1-1|-|TRBV20-1|TRBD1
TGCAGTGCCACCGGGACAGGGGTCCCTGAAGCTTTCTTT
CSATGTGVPEAFF
>TRBJ2-6|-|TRBV30|-
TGTGCCTGGAAAGGCAGCTTAGGGTCTGGGGCCAACGTCCCGACTTTC
CAWKGSLGSGANVPTF
>TRBJ2-3|few|TRBV4-2|TRBD2
TGTGCCAGCAGCCCGGGGGGGACTTCCACCACAGATACGCAGTATTTT
CASSPGGTSTTDTQYF
>TRBJ2-5|-|TRBV7-9|TRBD1
TGTGCCAGCAGCTTGGCTTCGACAGGGTCCGGAGAGACCCAGTACTTC
CASSLASTGSGETQYF
>TRBJ2-7|many|TRBV5-1|-
TGCGCCAGCTCCGACAGGACAAGCTCCTACGAGCAGTACTTC
CASSDRTSSYEQYF
>TRBJ2-1|few|TRBV7-2|TRBD1
TGTGCCAGCAGCCAAGTGGGACAGCCAGCCTACAATGAGCAGTTCTTC
CASSQVGQPAYNEQFF